This T cell receptor beta chain was identified in a study of cytomegalovirus exposure and HLA in healthy donors. Findings and limits, study-wide: One later analysis reportedly identified an Asian-associated ancestry cluster that showed fewer N-insertions than the roughly 640-donor mean.

The CMV serostatus of this donor was not recorded. There are 16 residues in the CDR3. Germline V CDR1 and CDR2: SGHRS, YFSETQ. The germline V and J ends were trimmed by 3 bases and 1 base, with 16 bases remaining between them. 60 Vbeta and 13 Jbeta primers were used in PCR. Authors' methods: The authors later counted roughly 87 million unique TCR beta chains, 9 million to 12 million of them shared. Repertoires were generated with immunoSEQ multiplex PCR, while TCRdb's copy carries only in-frame clones and drops some. V, J and clone size derive from that table, while D and trimming were established from the DNA sequence. This table has roughly 120,000 clones, over 60% appearing once. A word on this clone: Antigen specificity is unknown.

The material sequenced was PBMCs. The rearrangement uses TRBV5-1 and TRBJ1-2, with D possibly TRBD1 on 5 matching bases. The sequence derives from a human donor in good health. CDR3 in amino acids: CASSWGIPGVNYGYTF. The CDR3 bases are TGCGCCAGCAGCTGGGGGATCCCGGGGGTTAACTATGGCTACACCTTC.